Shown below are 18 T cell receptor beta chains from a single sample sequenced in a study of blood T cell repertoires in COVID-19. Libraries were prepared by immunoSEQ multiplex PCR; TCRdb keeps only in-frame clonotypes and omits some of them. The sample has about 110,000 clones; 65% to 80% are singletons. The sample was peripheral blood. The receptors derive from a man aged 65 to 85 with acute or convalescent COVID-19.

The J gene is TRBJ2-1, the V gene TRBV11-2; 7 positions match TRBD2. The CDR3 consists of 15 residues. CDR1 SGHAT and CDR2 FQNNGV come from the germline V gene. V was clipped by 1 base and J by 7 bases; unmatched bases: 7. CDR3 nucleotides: TGTGCCAGCAGCTTAGGGGAAGCGGGGTGGAATGAGCAGTTCTTC. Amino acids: CASSLGEAGWNEQFF.

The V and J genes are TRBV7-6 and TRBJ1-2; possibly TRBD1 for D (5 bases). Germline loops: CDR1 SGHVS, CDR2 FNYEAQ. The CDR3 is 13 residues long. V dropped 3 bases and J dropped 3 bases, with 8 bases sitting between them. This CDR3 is CASSFPGYYGYTF. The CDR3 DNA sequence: TGTGCCAGCAGCTTCCCAGGGTACTATGGCTACACCTTC.

The CDR3 DNA reads as TGTGCCAGCAGCCAAGAGAGCAGGGGGATCTATGGCTACACCTTC. This encodes CASSQESRGIYGYTF. V usage is TRBV3-1 (or the pseudogene TRBV3-2) and J usage is TRBJ1-2; TRBD1 matches at 7 bases. Germline CDR1 LGHDT, CDR2 YNNKEL (reference sequence). CDR3 size: 15 residues. The V segment lost 0 bases and the J segment 4 bases; nucleotides outside the gene matches: 5.

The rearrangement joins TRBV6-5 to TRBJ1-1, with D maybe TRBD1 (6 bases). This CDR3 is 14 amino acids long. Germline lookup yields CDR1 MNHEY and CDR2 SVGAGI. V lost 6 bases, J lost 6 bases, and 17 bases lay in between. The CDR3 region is CASSRLQGRSEAFF. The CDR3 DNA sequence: TGTGCCAGCAGCCGGCTACAGGGAAGGTCTGAAGCTTTCTTT.

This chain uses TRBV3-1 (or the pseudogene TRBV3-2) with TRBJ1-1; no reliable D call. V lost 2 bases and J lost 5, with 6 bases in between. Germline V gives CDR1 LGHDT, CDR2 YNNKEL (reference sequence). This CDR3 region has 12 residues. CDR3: CASSQMTTEAFF. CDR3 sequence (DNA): TGTGCCAGCAGCCAAATGACAACTGAAGCTTTCTTT.

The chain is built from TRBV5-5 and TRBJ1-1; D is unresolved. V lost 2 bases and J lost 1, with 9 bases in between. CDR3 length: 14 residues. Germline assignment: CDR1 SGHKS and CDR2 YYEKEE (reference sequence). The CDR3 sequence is CASSLTSQNTEAFF. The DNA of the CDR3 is TGTGCCAGCAGCTTAACGAGTCAGAACACTGAAGCTTTCTTT.

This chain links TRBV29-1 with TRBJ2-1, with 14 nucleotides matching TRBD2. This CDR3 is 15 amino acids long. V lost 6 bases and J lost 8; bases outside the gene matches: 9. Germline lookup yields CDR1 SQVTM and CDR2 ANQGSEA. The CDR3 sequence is CSVRRTSGGFDEQFF. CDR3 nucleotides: TGCAGCGTCCGCCGGACTAGCGGGGGGTTCGATGAGCAGTTCTTC.

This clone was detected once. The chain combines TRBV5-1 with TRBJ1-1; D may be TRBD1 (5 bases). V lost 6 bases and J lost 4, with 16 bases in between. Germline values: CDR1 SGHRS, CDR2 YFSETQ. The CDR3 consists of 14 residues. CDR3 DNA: TGCGCCAGCACCTCGTCCCCCGGGGGCACTGAAGCTTTCTTT. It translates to CASTSSPGGTEAFF.

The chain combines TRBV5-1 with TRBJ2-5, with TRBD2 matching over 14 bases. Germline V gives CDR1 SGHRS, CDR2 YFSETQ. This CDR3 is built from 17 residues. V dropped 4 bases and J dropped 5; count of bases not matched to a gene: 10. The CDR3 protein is CASSARTSGGLGETQYF. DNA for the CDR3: TGCGCCAGCAGCGCTCGGACTAGCGGGGGGCTTGGGGAGACCCAGTACTTC.

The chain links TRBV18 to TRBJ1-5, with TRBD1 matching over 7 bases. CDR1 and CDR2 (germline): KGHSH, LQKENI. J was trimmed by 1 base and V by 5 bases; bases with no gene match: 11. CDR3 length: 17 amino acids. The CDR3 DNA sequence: TGTGCCAGCTCATCAGACCAAGGGGGCGCGAGCAATCAGCCCCAGCATTTT. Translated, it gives CASSSDQGGASNQPQHF.

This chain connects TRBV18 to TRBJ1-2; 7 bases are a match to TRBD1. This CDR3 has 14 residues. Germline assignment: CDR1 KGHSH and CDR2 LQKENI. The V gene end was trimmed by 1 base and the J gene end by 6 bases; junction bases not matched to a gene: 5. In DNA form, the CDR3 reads TGTGCCAGCTCACCACAGGGGGCAATGAATGGCTACACCTTC. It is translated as CASSPQGAMNGYTF.

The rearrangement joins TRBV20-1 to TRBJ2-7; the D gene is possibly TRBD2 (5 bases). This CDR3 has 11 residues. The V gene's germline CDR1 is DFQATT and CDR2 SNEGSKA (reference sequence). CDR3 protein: CSLLGDYEQYF. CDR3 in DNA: TGCAGCTTACTGGGAGATTACGAGCAGTACTTC.

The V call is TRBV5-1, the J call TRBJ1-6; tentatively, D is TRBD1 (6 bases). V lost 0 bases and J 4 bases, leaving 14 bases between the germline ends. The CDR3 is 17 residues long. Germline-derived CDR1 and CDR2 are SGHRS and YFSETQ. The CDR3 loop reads CASSLGDTKGYNSPLHF. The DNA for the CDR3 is TGCGCCAGCAGCTTGGGGGACACAAAGGGATATAATTCACCCCTCCACTTT.

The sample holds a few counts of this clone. The CDR3 DNA follows: TGTGCCAGCAGCCAAGATCTTGTGACAGGGGGCAGGGGGGAGCTGTTTTTT. Amino acids: CASSQDLVTGGRGELFF. The chain combines TRBV3-1 (or the pseudogene TRBV3-2) with TRBJ2-2, with TRBD1 identical over 10 bases. Germline V gene sequence: CDR1 LGHDT, CDR2 YNNKEL (reference sequence). The V segment lost 0 bases and the J segment 8 bases; nucleotides outside the gene matches: 9. The CDR3 runs to 17 residues.

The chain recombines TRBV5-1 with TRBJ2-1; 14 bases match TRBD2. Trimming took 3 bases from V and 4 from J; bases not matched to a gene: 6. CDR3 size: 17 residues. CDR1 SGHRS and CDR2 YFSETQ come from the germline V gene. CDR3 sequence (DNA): TGCGCCAGCAGCTCCGGACTAGCGGGGGGAGGGTACAATGAGCAGTTCTTC. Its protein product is CASSSGLAGGGYNEQFF.

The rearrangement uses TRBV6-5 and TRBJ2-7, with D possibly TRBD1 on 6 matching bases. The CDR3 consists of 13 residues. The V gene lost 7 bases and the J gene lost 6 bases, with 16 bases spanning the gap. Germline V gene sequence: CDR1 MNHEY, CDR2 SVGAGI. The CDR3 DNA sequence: TGTGCCAGCACCCAACCCACAGGGTCCGAGCAGTACTTC. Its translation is CASTQPTGSEQYF.

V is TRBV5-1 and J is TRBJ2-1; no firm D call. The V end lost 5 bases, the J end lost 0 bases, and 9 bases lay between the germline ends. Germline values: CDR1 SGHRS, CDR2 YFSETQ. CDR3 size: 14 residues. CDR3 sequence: CASSPDSSYNEQFF. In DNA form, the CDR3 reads TGCGCCAGCAGTCCTGATAGCTCCTACAATGAGCAGTTCTTC.

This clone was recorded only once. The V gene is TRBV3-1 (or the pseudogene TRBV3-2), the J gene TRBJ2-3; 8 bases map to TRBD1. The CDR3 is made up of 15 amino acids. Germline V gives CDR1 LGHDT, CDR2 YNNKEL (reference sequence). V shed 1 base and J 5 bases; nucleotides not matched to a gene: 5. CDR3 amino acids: CASSQAAGGGDTQYF. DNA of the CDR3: TGTGCCAGCAGCCAAGCGGCAGGGGGCGGAGATACGCAGTATTTT.